The 22 T cell receptor beta chains in this list originate from one sample, sequenced in a study of cytomegalovirus exposure and HLA in healthy donors. PCR was performed using 60 Vbeta and 13 Jbeta primers. The assay was immunoSEQ multiplex PCR, and TCRdb's table has in-frame clones only and misses some. Its listing shows some 200,000 clones. Input material: PBMCs. Receptor source: a girl aged 2 to 10 in good health and CMV-seropositive.

This chain joins TRBV2 and TRBJ1-1, with D perhaps TRBD1 (6 bases). Germline V gene data show CDR1 as SNHLY and CDR2 as FYNNEI. The germline V and J ends were trimmed by 4 bases and 2 bases, with 11 bases remaining between them. CDR3 size: 14 residues. The CDR3 loop is CASSVDRTNTEAFF. The CDR3 DNA reads as TGTGCCAGCAGTGTTGACAGGACTAACACTGAAGCTTTCTTT.

J is TRBJ1-4 and V is TRBV7-9; D may be TRBD1 (5 bases). The CDR3 runs 15 residues. From germline, CDR1 is SEHNR and CDR2 FQNEAQ (reference sequence). Trimming took off 2 bases at V and 7 bases at J, with 14 bases between the two ends. CDR3 sequence (DNA): TGTGCCAGCAGCTTAAACGTAGGCGGGGCTGAAAAACTGTTTTTT. This gives the protein CASSLNVGGAEKLFF.

The chain couples TRBV7-6 to TRBJ2-5; 10 bases fit TRBD2. The end of the DNA fits TRBJ2-7 better, so the J call may be wrong. CDR1 is SGHVS and CDR2 is FNYEAQ in the germline V gene. The length of the CDR3 is 14 residues. The CDR3 is CASSFGTSDYEQYF. The CDR3 bases are TGTGCCAGCAGCTTTGGGACTAGCGACTACGAGCAGTACTTC.

V and J are TRBV28 and TRBJ1-5, with D maybe TRBD1 (6 bases). The CDR3 loop spans 16 amino acids. Germline assignment: CDR1 MDHEN and CDR2 SYDVKM. With 4 bases removed from V and 4 bases from J, the gap between germline ends came to 17 bases. DNA for the CDR3: TGTGCCAGCAGTTCCGGACAGACAGCCTTAAATCAGCCCCAGCATTTT. It is translated as CASSSGQTALNQPQHF.

The chain links TRBV11-3 to TRBJ2-7; 8 nucleotides match TRBD1. The V and J ends lost 5 bases and 3 bases, in that order; junction bases with no gene match: 9. Germline values: CDR1 SGHNT, CDR2 YENEEA. The CDR3 has 15 amino acids. Here the CDR3 reads CASSTGQGVGYEQYF. The CDR3 DNA follows: TGTGCCAGCAGCACCGGACAGGGCGTGGGCTACGAGCAGTACTTC.

V is TRBV28 and J is TRBJ2-3, with TRBD2 matching 14 bases. Per germline, CDR1 MDHEN and CDR2 SYDVKM. J was trimmed by 7 bases and V by 5 bases; bases with no gene match: 5. This CDR3 has 15 amino acids. This chain's CDR3 is CASSQTSGRVNTQYF. The CDR3 nucleotides read TGTGCCAGCAGTCAGACTAGCGGGAGGGTTAATACGCAGTATTTT.

The rearrangement uses TRBV29-1 and TRBJ2-5; D unresolved. TRBJ2-7 matches the DNA end more closely, so the J call is doubtful. CDR3 length: 14 residues. The germline V gene encodes CDR1 SQVTM and CDR2 ANQGSEA. CDR3 DNA: TGCAGCGTTGAAGTTACGAACAGTCAACTCGAGCAGTACTTC. Its protein product is CSVEVTNSQLEQYF.

The chain is built from TRBV5-5 and TRBJ2-6, with D possibly being TRBD2 (5 bases). The germline V gene encodes CDR1 SGHKS and CDR2 YYEKEE (reference sequence). Trimming removed 4 bases at V and 0 bases at J, with 11 bases between. CDR3 length equals 16 residues. CDR3 protein: CASSQEGVSGANVLTF. In DNA, the CDR3 is TGTGCCAGCAGCCAAGAGGGTGTCTCTGGGGCCAACGTCCTGACTTTC.

The J gene is TRBJ2-7, the V gene TRBV11-2; 13 positions match TRBD2. CDR1 and CDR2 from the germline V gene are SGHAT and FQNNGV. After removal of 5 bases from V and 0 bases from J, the junction contained 4 bases not matched to a gene. This CDR3 has 16 amino acids. CDR3 sequence reads: CASSPGLAGASYEQYF. The CDR3 coding sequence is TGTGCCAGCAGCCCCGGACTAGCGGGGGCCTCCTACGAGCAGTACTTC.

The genes are TRBV5-1 and TRBJ2-3; 10 bases map to TRBD1. The CDR3 has 17 residues. Germline V gene data show CDR1 as SGHRS and CDR2 as YFSETQ. The V gene end was trimmed by 0 bases and the J gene end by 0 bases; junction bases not matched to a gene: 4. In DNA form, the CDR3 reads TGCGCCAGCAGCTTGGCAGGACAGGGGGGTAGCACAGATACGCAGTATTTT. Amino acid sequence: CASSLAGQGGSTDTQYF.

The chain couples TRBV5-6 to TRBJ2-3; 9 nucleotides match TRBD2. CDR3 length equals 16 residues. The junction had 10 bases not matched to a gene; V was cut back by 4 bases and J by 4 bases. Germline assignment: CDR1 SGHDT and CDR2 YYEEEE. The chain's CDR3 is CASSLSSGSRPDTQYF. The CDR3 region has the DNA TGTGCCAGCAGCCTCAGTAGCGGGAGTCGCCCAGATACGCAGTATTTT.

The chain is built from TRBV29-1 and TRBJ2-1; 9 positions agree with TRBD2. Germline V lookup: CDR1 SQVTM, CDR2 ANQGSEA. V lost 6 bases, J lost 3 bases, and 6 bases stayed unmatched. This CDR3 spans 14 amino acids. Written as DNA, the CDR3 is TGCAGCGTGACGACTAGCGGAGTCTACAATGAGCAGTTCTTC. Its translation: CSVTTSGVYNEQFF.

The chain employs TRBV4-2 and TRBJ2-3; perhaps TRBD2 as D (6 bases). The germline V and J ends were trimmed by 0 bases and 0 bases, with 13 bases remaining between them. The CDR3 has 17 residues. Per germline, CDR1 LGHNA and CDR2 YNFKEQ. The CDR3 loop reads CASSQDLSGASTDTQYF. The CDR3 nucleotides read TGTGCCAGCAGCCAAGATTTGTCGGGAGCGAGCACAGATACGCAGTATTTT.

This rearrangement joins TRBV5-1 to TRBJ1-1; TRBD1 matches 10 bases. CDR1 and CDR2 from the germline V gene are SGHRS and YFSETQ. This CDR3 has 18 amino acids. The V gene end was trimmed by 1 base and the J gene end by 0 bases; junction bases not matched to a gene: 9. CDR3 amino acids: CASSLKVGTGEMNTEAFF. The CDR3 DNA reads as TGCGCCAGCAGCTTGAAGGTCGGGACAGGGGAAATGAACACTGAAGCTTTCTTT.

The rearrangement uses TRBV6-6 and TRBJ2-1; 8 nucleotides align to TRBD1. After removal of 5 bases from V and 8 bases from J, the junction contained 14 bases not matched to a gene. CDR1 is MNHNY and CDR2 is SVGAGI in the germline V gene (reference sequence). This CDR3 has 16 amino acids. The CDR3 region is CASSPWTGQTPYEQFF. DNA of the CDR3: TGTGCCAGCAGTCCCTGGACAGGGCAAACCCCTTATGAGCAGTTCTTC.

The chain recombines TRBV5-4 with TRBJ1-1, with a possible D match to TRBD1 (5 bases). Germline V gene lookup returns CDR1 SGHNT and CDR2 YYREEE (reference sequence). V shed 2 bases and J shed 6 bases, with 11 bases lying between them. The CDR3 extends over 13 amino acids. The CDR3: CASSFGRVAEAFF. CDR3 in DNA: TGTGCCAGCAGCTTTGGCAGGGTCGCTGAAGCTTTCTTT.

V is TRBV7-3 and J is TRBJ2-7; D unclear. Deletions cut 2 bases from V and 2 bases from J, with 13 bases between. Germline V CDR1 and CDR2: SGHTA, FQGTGA. This CDR3 is built from 15 residues. CDR3 in amino acids: CASSLEATVPYEQYF. The CDR3 coding sequence is TGTGCCAGCAGCTTAGAAGCGACTGTCCCCTACGAGCAGTACTTC.

The chain joins TRBV25-1 to TRBJ2-7, with TRBD2 as a possible D gene (6 bases). The germline CDR1 and CDR2 sequences are MGHDK and SYGVNS. V was shortened by 4 bases and J by 2 bases, with 12 bases between the two germline ends. CDR3 length: 14 residues. The CDR3 DNA follows: TGTGCCAGCAGTGGGTGGGGGGTGACCTACGAGCAGTACTTC. Translating it yields CASSGWGVTYEQYF.

The gene calls are TRBV11-3 and TRBJ2-3; D possibly corresponds to TRBD1 (6 bases). Germline assignment: CDR1 SGHNT and CDR2 YENEEA. This CDR3 region has 14 residues. V was clipped by 5 bases and J by 1 base, with 10 bases between them. CDR3 DNA: TGTGCCAGCAGCCCGTGGACAGGCACAGATACGCAGTATTTT. Translating it yields CASSPWTGTDTQYF.

This chain links TRBV5-1 with TRBJ2-1; the match to TRBD2 covers 8 bases. V shed 4 bases and J 9 bases; nucleotides not matched to a gene: 12. Germline loops: CDR1 SGHRS, CDR2 YFSETQ. The CDR3 is made up of 15 amino acids. The DNA of the CDR3 is TGCGCCAGCAGCGTACCGAGCGGGAGTTTTGGTGAGCAGTTCTTC. The encoded protein is CASSVPSGSFGEQFF.

The chain couples TRBV11-2 to TRBJ2-5; TRBD2 might be the D (5 bases). Germline CDR1 and CDR2: SGHAT and FQNNGV. Trimming took off 3 bases at V and 10 bases at J, with 9 bases between the two ends. This CDR3 has 11 amino acids. This CDR3 reads CASSFTEGQYF. CDR3 coding DNA: TGTGCCAGCAGCTTCACAGAGGGCCAGTACTTC.

The chain has TRBV7-9 and TRBJ2-7; D not resolved. Germline CDR1 is SEHNR and CDR2 is FQNEAQ (reference sequence). V lost 5 bases and J lost 2, with 16 bases in between. CDR3 length: 15 amino acids. The CDR3 reads CASSPAALNAYEQYF. The CDR3 nucleotides read TGTGCCAGCAGCCCTGCGGCACTCAATGCCTACGAGCAGTACTTC.